This record looks at one T cell receptor beta chain sequence and its context. What it recognizes is unknown. This specimen comes from a study of cytomegalovirus exposure and HLA in healthy donors. V lost 5 bases to trimming and J lost 6 bases, with 17 bases between them. Germline V gives CDR1 LNHDA, CDR2 SQIVND (reference sequence). The length of the CDR3 is 15 residues. Primers included in the PCR were 60 Vbeta and 13 Jbeta primers. The data were produced by immunoSEQ multiplex PCR, yet TCRdb's version contains in-frame clones alone and is incomplete. The sample lists about 160,000 clones; about 71% were seen once. The study, taken as a whole, reports: When analyzed later, a missense DCLRE1C variant was found to be linked to TCR beta V- and J-gene trimming.

This receptor was identified in a woman in her 30s in good health and CMV-seronegative. The chain employs TRBV19 and TRBJ1-5, with D maybe TRBD1 (6 bases). The source material was PBMCs. The CDR3 region is CASSSGQYLGQPQHF. Here the CDR3 DNA reads TGTGCCAGTAGTTCGGGACAATATTTAGGTCAGCCCCAGCATTTT. The full variable domain, with the rest looked up from reference TRBV19 and TRBJ1-5, is DGGITQSPKYLFRKEGQNVTLSCEQNLNHDAMYWYRQDPGQGLRLIYYSQIVNDFQKGDIAEGYSVSREKKESFPLTVTSAQKNPTAFYLCASSSGQYLGQPQHFGDGTRLSIL.